The 9 T cell receptor beta chains given below trace back to one sample, sequenced in a study of blood T cell repertoires in COVID-19. Using immunoSEQ multiplex PCR, the repertoire was profiled, and TCRdb retains in-frame clones only, with some absent. The sample records fewer than 350,000 clones, over 80% being singletons. The sample comprised peripheral blood. All receptors come from a woman between 50 and 59 years old with active or convalescent COVID-19.

The chain links TRBV14 to TRBJ1-1; TRBD1 is a possible D gene (6 bases). The CDR3 is 14 amino acids. V was pared by 1 base and J by 9 bases, with 15 bases between. Germline loops: CDR1 SGHDN, CDR2 FVKESK. The CDR3 loop is CASSQVGAGAKAFF. CDR3 DNA sequence: TGTGCCAGCAGCCAAGTGGGGGCGGGGGCGAAAGCTTTCTTT.

With regard to this clone: One end of the junction fails to match germline, which may point to a read error. The chain joins TRBV5-5 to TRBJ2-5, with 11 nucleotides matching TRBD2. In germline, CDR1 is SGHKS, CDR2 YYEKEE (reference sequence). The CDR3 is 13 amino acids. The CDR3 DNA follows: TGTGCCAGCAGCTCACTAGCGGGAGAGGCCCAGTACTTC. As protein: CASSSLAGEAQYF.

This chain connects TRBV30 to TRBJ1-1; tentatively, D is TRBD1 (5 bases). Germline V lookup: CDR1 GTSNPN, CDR2 SVGIG (reference sequence). The V end was cut by 2 bases, the J end by 0 bases, with 13 bases between. This CDR3 has 15 residues. The CDR3 protein is CAWSKRRGMNTEAFF. For the CDR3, the DNA is TGTGCCTGGAGTAAGCGACGGGGGATGAACACTGAAGCTTTCTTT.

The CDR3 sequence is CASSIGTVISEQYF. Here the CDR3 DNA reads TGTGCCAGCAGCATCGGGACAGTAATAAGCGAGCAGTACTTC. This chain joins TRBV7-2 and TRBJ2-7, with 7 bases fitting TRBD1. Trimming at V came to 5 bases and at J to 6 bases, leaving 10 bases not matched to a gene. Germline CDR1 reads SGHTA; CDR2 reads FQGNSA. There are 14 residues in the CDR3.

This chain uses TRBV9 with TRBJ1-2; D perhaps matches TRBD1 (5 bases). V was trimmed by 3 bases and J by 1 base, leaving 10 bases between them. Per germline, CDR1 SGDLS and CDR2 YYNGEE. The CDR3 contains 14 residues. CDR3 DNA: TGTGCCAGCAGCGCCGACAGCTATAACTATGGCTACACCTTC. Amino acid sequence: CASSADSYNYGYTF.

J is TRBJ1-2 and V is TRBV5-1, with TRBD1 as a possible D gene (6 bases). There are 15 residues in the CDR3. Germline V lookup: CDR1 SGHRS, CDR2 YFSETQ. The germline V and J ends were trimmed by 3 bases and 4 bases, with 16 bases remaining between them. Here the CDR3 reads CASSSGASFGYGYTF. The CDR3 DNA reads as TGCGCCAGCAGCTCAGGGGCTAGTTTTGGCTATGGCTACACCTTC.

The chain is built from TRBV7-6 and TRBJ2-7; TRBD2 matches 7 bases. V lost 5 bases to trimming and J lost 0 bases; unmatched junction nucleotides: 7. Germline V gene data show CDR1 as SGHVS and CDR2 as FNYEAQ. This CDR3 is 15 amino acids long. The CDR3 sequence: CASSASGDYSYEQYF. In nucleotides, the CDR3 is TGTGCCAGCAGCGCCTCCGGGGACTACTCCTACGAGCAGTACTTC.

This rearrangement joins TRBV20-1 to TRBJ2-3; no firm D call. V lost 3 bases and J lost 7, with 8 bases in between. This CDR3 is built from 11 residues. Germline V gene lookup returns CDR1 DFQATT and CDR2 SNEGSKA (reference sequence). CDR3 DNA: TGCAGTGCTAGGGCATATAATACGCAGTATTTT. Translation: CSARAYNTQYF.

The rearrangement joins TRBV27 to TRBJ2-6, with unresolved D. V was shortened by 4 bases and J by 0 bases, with 10 bases between the two germline ends. Per germline, CDR1 MNHEY and CDR2 SMNVEV (reference sequence). The CDR3 length is 16 residues. Here the CDR3 reads CASSSVGLSGANVLTF. In nucleotides, the CDR3 is TGTGCCAGCAGTTCCGTGGGCCTCTCTGGGGCCAACGTCCTGACTTTC.